Below, one T cell receptor (beta chain) is given with its context. Its antigen is not known. Here immunoSEQ multiplex PCR was the method, and the copy in TCRdb shows in-frame clones only, minus some. The table lists some 78,000 clones, approximately 83% of them singletons. It was focal radiation plus CTLA-4 blockade with ipilimumab that patients with chemo-refractory metastatic non-small-cell lung cancer received. These data come from a study of radiotherapy plus CTLA-4 blockade in lung cancer. Broader study findings: TCR clones of tumor origin grew in blood after radiotherapy plus ipilimumab.

The germline V and J ends were trimmed by 1 base and 5 bases, with 12 bases remaining between them. The CDR3 extends over 15 amino acids. Germline CDR1 reads SGHKS; CDR2 reads YYEKEE (reference sequence). Sample: peripheral blood, taken from a patient treated with radiotherapy plus ipilimumab. The chain recombines TRBV5-5 with TRBJ1-4, with D maybe TRBD1 (6 bases). The receptor was isolated from a human donor with non-small cell lung cancer who had a partial response to radiotherapy plus ipilimumab. The CDR3 sequence: CASSLSRGANEKLFF. The CDR3 DNA follows: TGTGCCAGCAGCTTGTCCAGGGGCGCGAATGAAAAACTGTTTTTT.